The clone carrying this TCR beta chain was detected once. The target antigen is unknown. The sample is drawn from a study of T cell clonotyping in hematopoietic cell transplantation. Findings and caveats of the study: At the given depth, recipient repertoires were over 95% de novo clonotypes. After transplant, recipient diversity fell while pathologically expanded clonotypes grew through day 180.

In germline, CDR1 is SGHTA, CDR2 FQGNSA. The V and J ends lost 1 base and 3 bases, in that order; junction bases with no gene match: 7. The CDR3 totals 16 residues. TCRdb keeps only in-frame clones here, not all; method: immunoSEQ multiplex PCR. Among roughly 3,000 clones, 83% were seen once, and the ten largest hold around 28%. Sequencing used PBMCs, obtained 180 days after allogeneic stem cell transplant. The genes are TRBV7-2 and TRBJ2-7, with 9 bases matching TRBD1. This receptor was identified in a female patient in her thirties or forties who had an allogeneic stem cell transplant from a related donor, so T cells may come from the graft donor. Some clones in this sample may be carry-over from other donors' samples. CDR3 nucleotide sequence: TGTGCCAGCAGCTTAGGGGACAGGGAACCCCGCTACGAGCAGTACTTC. Translating gives CASSLGDREPRYEQYF. Based on the CDR3 plus reference TRBV7-2 and TRBJ2-7, the full variable domain is GAGVSQSPSNKVTEKGKDVELRCDPISGHTALYWYRQSLGQGLEFLIYFQGNSAPDKSGLPSDRFSAERTGGSVSTLTIQRTQQEDSAVYLCASSLGDREPRYEQYFGPGTRLTVT.